The 12 T cell receptor beta chains reported below all come from one sample, sequenced in a study of T-cell memory formation after mild COVID-19. TCRdb independently ran MiXCR on the 5' RACE reads; one entry per CDR3 protein. Of tens of thousands of distinct CDR3 sequences in the sample, roughly 15% were seen once. Sequenced: PBMCs or a T cell subset sorted from them (not recorded which). Every receptor here comes from a man younger than 35 who had mild COVID-19 (a few samples of this study predate the infection). Cell type and time point are not known.

This clonotype was observed once. The chain couples TRBV6-5 to TRBJ1-2; no clear D. V shed 0 bases and J shed 0 bases, with 14 bases lying between them. The CDR3 extends over 17 amino acids. In germline, CDR1 is MNHEY, CDR2 SVGAGI. CDR3 sequence (DNA): TGTGCCAGCAGTTACTCGGCGGATGCATTTACTAACTATGGCTACACCTTC. Its protein product is CASSYSADAFTNYGYTF.

This clonotype was observed many times. The chain is built from TRBV4-3 and TRBJ1-6; D is uncertain. This CDR3 region has 14 residues. Trimming left V 3 bases short and J 10 bases short, with 13 bases between. Germline V lookup: CDR1 LGHNA, CDR2 YSLEER. CDR3 coding DNA: TGCGCCAGCAGCCAGGCGGGATTAGTATCACCCCTCCACTTT. Translated, it gives CASSQAGLVSPLHF.

The chain combines TRBV9 with TRBJ1-5; D perhaps matches TRBD1 (5 bases). CDR3 length: 16 amino acids. The V end was cut by 3 bases, the J end by 0 bases, with 13 bases between. CDR1 SGDLS and CDR2 YYNGEE come from the germline V gene. CDR3 sequence: CASSAGSLDSNQPQHF. CDR3 DNA sequence: TGTGCCAGCAGCGCAGGGAGTCTGGATAGCAATCAGCCCCAGCATTTT.

This chain joins TRBV2 and TRBJ2-2; 10 nucleotides align to TRBD1. Germline CDR1 and CDR2: SNHLY and FYNNEI. The V gene end was trimmed by 11 bases and the J gene end by 1 base; junction bases not matched to a gene: 4. The CDR3 covers 14 residues. The CDR3 sequence is CAVRTGGNTGELFF. As DNA, the CDR3 is TGTGCCGTCAGGACAGGGGGGAACACCGGGGAGCTGTTTTTT. The whole variable domain, remainder taken from reference TRBV2 and TRBJ2-2, is EPEVTQTPSHQVTQMGQEVILRCVPISNHLYFYWYRQILGQKVEFLVSFYNNEISEKSEIFDDQFSVERPDGSNFTLKIRSTKLEDSAMYFCAVRTGGNTGELFFGEGSRLTVL.

This clonotype occurred a few times. J is TRBJ2-3 and V is TRBV18; D is unclear. The germline V gene encodes CDR1 KGHSH and CDR2 LQKENI. V lost 6 bases and J 6 bases, leaving 7 bases between the germline ends. The CDR3 has 11 residues. As DNA, the CDR3 is TGTGCCAGCTCCGGTATGGATACGCAGTATTTT. Amino acids: CASSGMDTQYF.

This clonotype was found a few times. The chain uses TRBV6-2 or TRBV6-3 and TRBJ2-2, with D uncertain. V gave up 0 bases and J gave up 11 bases, with 10 bases separating them. The germline V gene encodes CDR1 MNHEY and CDR2 SVGEGT. CDR3 length equals 13 residues. The DNA of the CDR3 is TGTGCCAGCAGTTACTCGATCTTCTTTGAGCTGTTTTTT. Translated: CASSYSIFFELFF.

This clonotype has more than one count but fewer than ten. For the CDR3, the DNA is TGCAGTGCTAGCAGGACCCTAGTCTATGGCTACACCTTC. Amino acids: CSASRTLVYGYTF. This chain joins TRBV20-1 and TRBJ1-2, with D unresolved. The CDR3 runs to 13 residues. Trimming pared 3 bases from V and 4 bases from J, leaving 12 bases between. Germline lookup yields CDR1 DFQATT and CDR2 SNEGSKA (reference sequence).

This clonotype showed up just a few times. The CDR3 DNA follows: TGTGCCAGCAGCTTGCATGCGTGGGAGGACACTGAAGCTTTCTTT. Its protein is CASSLHAWEDTEAFF. This chain uses TRBV5-6 with TRBJ1-1; D ambiguous. CDR3 size: 15 residues. Germline CDR1 is SGHDT and CDR2 is YYEEEE. The ends were cut back, 1 base at V and 3 bases at J, with 13 bases in the middle.

This clonotype appeared many times. This chain links TRBV20-1 with TRBJ2-7, with TRBD1 matching over 9 bases. V trimming: 6 bases; J trimming: 4 bases; junction bases outside the gene matches: 7. Per germline, CDR1 DFQATT and CDR2 SNEGSKA (reference sequence). The CDR3 has 13 residues. This CDR3 reads CSATRDRVYEQYF. The DNA for the CDR3 is TGCAGTGCAACCCGGGACAGGGTTTACGAGCAGTACTTC.

This clonotype was detected only a few times. The chain couples TRBV5-1 to TRBJ2-3; D possibly corresponds to TRBD2 (6 bases). Trimming stripped 1 base from V and 5 bases from J, with 17 bases between. Germline assignment: CDR1 SGHRS and CDR2 YFSETQ. There are 16 residues in the CDR3. CDR3 region: CASSLSPGGQRDTQYF. The CDR3 bases are TGCGCCAGCAGCTTGTCCCCCGGGGGTCAAAGAGATACGCAGTATTTT.

This clonotype has more than one count but fewer than ten. The V gene is TRBV7-9, the J gene TRBJ2-5; the match to TRBD1 covers 7 bases. Trimming removed 4 bases from V and 2 bases from J; junction bases left unmatched: 10. The CDR3 is made up of 16 amino acids. Germline V gives CDR1 SEHNR, CDR2 FQNEAQ (reference sequence). Here the CDR3 reads CASSSPLGQPQETQYF. CDR3 bases: TGTGCCAGCAGCTCCCCCCTGGGACAGCCTCAAGAGACCCAGTACTTC.

The chain has TRBV7-2 and TRBJ2-5; TRBD2 agrees at 12 bases. The CDR3 contains 15 residues. V dropped 4 bases and J dropped 4; count of bases not matched to a gene: 4. The germline CDR1 and CDR2 sequences are SGHTA and FQGNSA. This chain's CDR3 is CASSSLAGGLETQYF. Here the CDR3 DNA reads TGTGCCAGCAGCTCCCTAGCGGGGGGGCTAGAGACCCAGTACTTC. The entire variable domain, with the rest obtained from reference TRBV7-2 and TRBJ2-5, is as follows: GAGVSQSPSNKVTEKGKDVELRCDPISGHTALYWYRQSLGQGLEFLIYFQGNSAPDKSGLPSDRFSAERTGGSVSTLTIQRTQQEDSAVYLCASSSLAGGLETQYFGPGTRLLVL.